This is a list of T cell receptor beta chains from one sample in a study of long-term antiretroviral therapy in people with HIV. Repertoires were generated with immunoSEQ multiplex PCR, while TCRdb's copy carries only in-frame clones and drops some. The sample holds about 20,000 clones, around 84% seen once. The source material was unsorted PBMCs, sampled 0.3 years after starting antiretroviral therapy. These receptors all stem from a woman in her 50s with HIV. Both conserved end residues are trimmed from each CDR3.

ASSPNAGLAGGSTDTQY,TRBV7-2,TRBJ2-3
ASSDSSSTDTQY,TRBV19,TRBJ2-3
ASSQVGAGGAPGESGNTIY,TRBV4-2,TRBJ1-3
ASSALATNEKLF,TRBV9,TRBJ1-4
ASSDPTVNTEAF,TRBV6-6,TRBJ1-1
ASSLGPGQPQH,TRBV5-6,TRBJ1-5
ASSQDRTSSGGAGETQY,TRBV4-1,TRBJ2-5
ASSTTGGDIYGYT,TRBV27,TRBJ1-2
ASSRTSGENTGELF,TRBV11-3,TRBJ2-2
ATSRGQGASYEQY,TRBV15,TRBJ2-7
ASSGDITTGYT,TRBV6-1,TRBJ1-2
ASTWVSGTEAF,TRBV5-6,TRBJ1-1
ASSEAGTTDTQY,TRBV10-2,TRBJ2-3
ASSFLGGGREKLF,TRBV5-6,TRBJ1-4
ASSFKKGEAF,TRBV11-2,TRBJ1-1
ASSLWAGNTEAF,TRBV5-5,TRBJ1-1
ASSSPTGEDTEAF,TRBV5-5,TRBJ1-1
ASSLRGGATGGYT,TRBV5-6,TRBJ1-2
ASSYSGRGHTGELF,TRBV6-5,TRBJ2-2
ASEYRAGQPQH,TRBV2,TRBJ1-5
ASSQDERFKF,TRBV4-1,TRBJ2-1
ASSFYPGANTGELF,TRBV7-3,TRBJ2-2
AWRFAATDTQY,TRBV30,TRBJ2-3
SATGGSGELF,TRBV29-1,TRBJ2-2
ASYLRTGGAGTGELF,TRBV5-1,TRBJ2-2
ASVLDRIDTQY,TRBV6-1,TRBJ2-3
ASSPRTAYSNQPQH,TRBV21-1,TRBJ1-5
ASSVGGGLHYNEQF,TRBV27,TRBJ2-1
ASSLDQETQY,TRBV5-1,TRBJ2-5
AISESGNEKLF,TRBV10-3,TRBJ1-4
ASRGHRENTGELF,TRBV5-1,TRBJ2-2
ASRRTRNTIY,TRBV5-8,TRBJ1-3
ASSTYGRGTSTDTQY,TRBV7-6,TRBJ2-3
ASSFLPGSPNSPLH,TRBV5-1,TRBJ1-6
ASSRQGPGGYT,TRBV19,TRBJ1-2
ASRTDRSAGNTIY,TRBV6-5,TRBJ1-3
ASTLAGPLH,TRBV6-1,TRBJ1-6
ASSLVQAQETQY,TRBV7-9,TRBJ2-5
ASSGTGTGGAGNYGYT,TRBV6-1,TRBJ1-2
ASSSRQGSYEQY,TRBV5-1,TRBJ2-7
AWSVEQNSPLH,TRBV30,TRBJ1-6
ATSRPGPGELF,TRBV15,TRBJ2-2
ASSANRVPPGGEQY,TRBV7-2,TRBJ2-7
AISESTGGANVLT,TRBV10-3,TRBJ2-6
ASSSGRNEQF,TRBV11-3,TRBJ2-1
ASKPQTANTEAF,TRBV7-9,TRBJ1-1
ASSVASSSGASTDTQY,TRBV9,TRBJ2-3
ASSPQLAGGPETQY,TRBV7-2,TRBJ2-5